Presented here are 17 T cell receptor beta chains from one specimen sequenced in a study of graft-versus-host responses after intestinal transplantation. For these TCRs, the target antigens are not known. The data were produced by immunoSEQ multiplex PCR, yet TCRdb's version contains in-frame clones alone and is incomplete. This sample yields just under 90,000 clones, of which roughly 80% are seen a single time; 15% to 20% belongs to the top ten. The material sequenced was unstimulated CD8+ T cells sorted from spleen or lymph node cells, taken before intestinal transplant. These receptors were obtained from a human donor who received an intestinal transplant.

The chain joins TRBV5-4 to TRBJ2-7; TRBD1 is a possible D gene (5 bases). Germline CDR1 and CDR2: SGHNT and YYREEE (reference sequence). This CDR3 is built from 14 residues. Trimming pared 4 bases from V and 2 bases from J, leaving 13 bases between. Written as DNA, the CDR3 is TGTGCCAGCAGCCAGGGCGACAGCCCCTACGAGCAGTACTTC. Translating gives CASSQGDSPYEQYF.

This clone has only one observation. This chain links TRBV28 with TRBJ2-5; 10 bases map to TRBD1. The CDR3 totals 16 residues. The germline CDR1 and CDR2 sequences are MDHEN and SYDVKM. J lost 5 bases, V lost 5 bases, and 11 bases had no gene match. The CDR3 DNA reads as TGTGCCAGCAGTCTCACCGGGACAGGGGTCGGGGAGACCCAGTACTTC. Translation gives CASSLTGTGVGETQYF.

The chain links TRBV7-9 to TRBJ2-5, with D perhaps matching TRBD2 (5 bases). Between the trimmed V and J ends, which lost 2 bases and 2 bases, there was a span of 18 bases. The CDR3 is made up of 17 amino acids. Germline V gene data show CDR1 as SEHNR and CDR2 as FQNEAQ (reference sequence). CDR3 nucleotide sequence: TGTGCCAGCAGCTTAACAGCGGCTCCGATAGGGCAAGAGACCCAGTACTTC. It yields the protein CASSLTAAPIGQETQYF.

The CDR3 here is CASSPPTGGMNTEAFF. The CDR3 DNA reads as TGTGCCAGCTCACCACCGACAGGTGGTATGAACACTGAAGCTTTCTTT. The rearrangement uses TRBV18 and TRBJ1-1; possible D gene TRBD1, 6 bases. Germline values: CDR1 KGHSH, CDR2 LQKENI. The V end lost 0 bases, the J end lost 0 bases, and 11 bases lay between the germline ends. The CDR3 sequence is 16 residues long.

J is TRBJ2-3 and V is TRBV9; 12 bases align to TRBD2. There are 18 residues in the CDR3. V was clipped by 4 bases and J by 2 bases; unmatched bases: 11. The germline V gene has CDR1 SGDLS and CDR2 YYNGEE. The CDR3 region has the DNA TGTGCCAGCAGCAACCGACTAGCGGGGGTCCTTTCCACAGATACGCAGTATTTT. Its translation: CASSNRLAGVLSTDTQYF.

The chain couples TRBV12-5 to TRBJ2-3, with D perhaps TRBD2 (5 bases). CDR1 is LGHNT, CDR2 FRNRAP, per germline. CDR3 length: 14 residues. V dropped 4 bases and J dropped 6 bases, with 14 bases sitting between them. The CDR3 sequence is CASGWTRRVDTQYF. As DNA, the CDR3 is TGTGCTAGTGGTTGGACTCGTCGGGTTGATACGCAGTATTTT.

The CDR3 DNA reads as TGTGCCAGCAACTTGGGACAGGGTAATCAGCCCCAGCATTTT. This encodes CASNLGQGNQPQHF. The rearrangement joins TRBV2 to TRBJ1-5; 9 bases align to TRBD1. The CDR3 spans 14 residues. Trimming removed 7 bases from V and 4 bases from J; junction bases left unmatched: 5. The germline CDR1 and CDR2 sequences are SNHLY and FYNNEI.

The rearrangement joins TRBV2 to TRBJ1-2; 7 bases fit TRBD1. CDR1 is SNHLY and CDR2 is FYNNEI in the germline V gene. The V gene end was trimmed by 8 bases and the J gene end by 6 bases; junction bases not matched to a gene: 9. The CDR3 sequence is 13 residues long. The CDR3 loop reads CASGDRDFNGYTF. The CDR3 nucleotides read TGTGCCAGCGGAGACAGGGATTTCAATGGCTACACCTTC.

This chain uses TRBV6-6 with TRBJ2-7; D is ambiguous. Germline lookup yields CDR1 MNHNY and CDR2 SVGAGI (reference sequence). The CDR3 runs to 12 residues. Trimming shortened V by 4 bases and J by 0 bases, and 4 bases separated the two germline ends. The CDR3 region has the DNA TGTGCCAGCAGTTTGGGCTCCTACGAGCAGTACTTC. It specifies CASSLGSYEQYF.

CDR3 DNA: TGTGCCAGCAGCAAAGCAGCGGGAATAGTCTCAGGGAGCATTCAGTACTTC. Protein sequence: CASSKAAGIVSGSIQYF. V usage is TRBV21-1 and J usage is TRBJ2-4; TRBD2, as called in the table, went unchecked against the DNA. TRBV21-1 is listed as a pseudogene. The CDR3 extends over 17 amino acids.

The chain couples TRBV6-5 to TRBJ2-1, with TRBD2 matching over 8 bases. CDR3 length equals 15 residues. Germline V gives CDR1 MNHEY, CDR2 SVGAGI. Unmatched junction bases numbered 5, after V lost 0 bases and J lost 7 bases. CDR3 region: CASSYSGTSHNEQFF. The CDR3, as DNA: TGTGCCAGCAGTTACTCCGGGACTAGTCATAATGAGCAGTTCTTC.

The chain carries TRBV6-1 and TRBJ2-5; 9 nucleotides align to TRBD2. The V and J ends lost 6 bases and 2 bases, in that order; junction bases with no gene match: 4. The CDR3 is 14 amino acids. CDR1 and CDR2 from the germline V gene are MNHNS and SASEGT. The CDR3 is CASRWAGGQETQYF. The CDR3 DNA is TGTGCCAGCAGATGGGCGGGGGGGCAAGAGACCCAGTACTTC.

The V gene is TRBV7-3, the J gene TRBJ2-5; D not certain. Germline lookup yields CDR1 SGHTA and CDR2 FQGTGA. This CDR3 is built from 13 residues. Trimming removed 5 bases from V and 4 bases from J, with 11 bases in between. CDR3 DNA: TGTGCCAGCAGCGAAGAATGGGGAGAGACCCAGTACTTC. Its protein is CASSEEWGETQYF.

The chain uses TRBV27 and TRBJ2-5; TRBD2 matches at 7 bases. The germline V gene encodes CDR1 MNHEY and CDR2 SMNVEV (reference sequence). Losses at the gene ends were 6 bases for V and 4 bases for J; bases not matched to a gene: 14. The CDR3 has 16 residues. The CDR3 DNA reads as TGTGCCAGCAGCCCGACCCCGGACGGGAGGAGAGAGACCCAGTACTTC. Protein: CASSPTPDGRRETQYF.

The chain has TRBV29-1 and TRBJ2-1, with 8 bases that match TRBD1. Losses at the gene ends were 0 bases for V and 7 bases for J; bases not matched to a gene: 11. The CDR3 covers 16 residues. Per the germline V gene, CDR1 is SQVTM and CDR2 is ANQGSEA. DNA for the CDR3: TGCAGCGTTGAAGATCTGGGGGACAGGAGCTGGAATGAGCAGTTCTTC. This sequence encodes CSVEDLGDRSWNEQFF.

V usage is TRBV6-6 and J usage is TRBJ2-7; TRBD1 agrees at 9 bases. This CDR3 has 15 residues. With 4 bases clipped from V and 3 bases from J, the junction kept 7 bases outside the gene matches. Per the germline V gene, CDR1 is MNHNY and CDR2 is SVGAGI (reference sequence). The CDR3 loop reads CASSSTQGAGYEQYF. CDR3 DNA sequence: TGTGCCAGCAGTTCAACACAGGGGGCCGGCTACGAGCAGTACTTC.

This clone was seen more than once but under ten times. This chain connects TRBV27 to TRBJ2-3; 9 bases are a match to TRBD2. Trimming cost V 6 bases and J 5 bases; bases outside gene matches: 9. Germline values: CDR1 MNHEY, CDR2 SMNVEV (reference sequence). This CDR3 comprises 15 residues. CDR3 nucleotides: TGTGCCAGCAGCTCTATAGCGGGAGTGGGAGATACGCAGTATTTT. Its translation is CASSSIAGVGDTQYF.